The sequence of this TCR beta chain was determined in a study of blood T cell repertoires in COVID-19. In the study overall: In each case, the material was cDNA or gDNA derived from T cells, B-cell-depleted T cells, or PBMCs.

How the authors handled the data: Reference gene primer amplification yielded estimated nucleated cell counts. Only in-frame clones appear in the TCRdb table, and some are missing; sequencing was by immunoSEQ multiplex PCR. V and J calls plus clone size are reproduced from that table; the DNA served to infer D and trimming. The repertoire consists of about 320,000 clones, with 75% to 85% occurring once and the leading ten covering more than 6%. V lost 4 bases and J lost 3, with 17 bases in between. The CDR3 has 16 residues. Germline V gene data show CDR1 as MNHNS and CDR2 as SASEGT. This clone was picked up one time.

The sample comprised peripheral blood. The receptor's source is a human donor in a cohort sampled during active COVID-19. The V gene is TRBV6-1, the J gene TRBJ2-3; weak D call: TRBD1 (6 bases). CDR3 in DNA: TGTGCCAGCAGTGTACTGGGCGGCAGGGGTACAGATACGCAGTATTTT. This sequence encodes CASSVLGGRGTDTQYF.